Each of the 6 T cell receptor beta chains below was sequenced from the same sample in a study of tumor-infiltrating lymphocytes in localized non-small cell lung cancer. Here immunoSEQ multiplex PCR was the method, and the copy in TCRdb shows in-frame clones only, minus some. This sample has about 16,000 clones, with approximately 79% found just once. The sequenced material came from lung tumor tissue. These TCRs come from a human donor with non-small cell lung cancer.

This clone was counted a single time. This chain uses TRBV10-1 with TRBJ2-7; no firm D call. The germline CDR1 and CDR2 sequences are WNHNN and SYGVQD (reference sequence). The length of the CDR3 is 15 residues. V lost 0 bases to trimming and J lost 2 bases, with 11 bases between them. The DNA of the CDR3 is TGCGCCAGCAGTGAGTCGATGAGACCGACCTACGAGCAGTACTTC. This gives the protein CASSESMRPTYEQYF.

The chain combines TRBV30 with TRBJ1-2; D may be TRBD1 (6 bases). Trimming removed 5 bases at V and 10 bases at J, with 26 bases between. This CDR3 is built from 15 residues. CDR1 GTSNPN and CDR2 SVGIG come from the germline V gene (reference sequence). The CDR3 protein is CAWYSGDTPYRDYTF. The CDR3 DNA reads TGTGCCTGGTACTCGGGGGACACTCCCTATAGGGACTACACCTTC.

This chain uses TRBV6-5 with TRBJ2-3; unclear D gene. This CDR3 has 13 residues. The V end was cut by 1 base, the J end by 3 bases, with 5 bases between. Germline CDR1 reads MNHEY; CDR2 reads SVGAGI. CDR3 in DNA: TGTGCCAGCAGTTACTGGAATACAGATACGCAGTATTTT. Residues: CASSYWNTDTQYF.

The rearrangement joins TRBV30 to TRBJ1-5; no clear D. Germline V lookup: CDR1 GTSNPN, CDR2 SVGIG (reference sequence). V dropped 2 bases and J dropped 3 bases, with 8 bases sitting between them. The CDR3 consists of 13 residues. The CDR3 DNA reads as TGTGCCTGGAGTAGTGCTAACAATCAGCCCCAGCATTTT. It encodes CAWSSANNQPQHF.

V and J are TRBV18 and TRBJ2-6; 9 positions agree with TRBD1. This CDR3 is built from 18 residues. Germline V gives CDR1 KGHSH, CDR2 LQKENI. V trimming: 0 bases; J trimming: 0 bases; junction bases outside the gene matches: 3. The CDR3 DNA reads TGTGCCAGCTCACCACCGGGGACAGGGAACTCTGGGGCCAACGTCCTGACTTTC. It translates to CASSPPGTGNSGANVLTF.

Remarks on this clone: Other nucleotide sequences from this sample produce the same CDR3. The rearrangement joins TRBV5-1 to TRBJ1-1; no reliable D call. This CDR3 is 13 amino acids long. V lost 0 bases and J lost 1, with 4 bases in between. CDR1 SGHRS and CDR2 YFSETQ come from the germline V gene. As DNA, the CDR3 is TGCGCCAGCAGCTTGGCTGGGAACACTGAAGCTTTCTTT. As protein: CASSLAGNTEAFF.